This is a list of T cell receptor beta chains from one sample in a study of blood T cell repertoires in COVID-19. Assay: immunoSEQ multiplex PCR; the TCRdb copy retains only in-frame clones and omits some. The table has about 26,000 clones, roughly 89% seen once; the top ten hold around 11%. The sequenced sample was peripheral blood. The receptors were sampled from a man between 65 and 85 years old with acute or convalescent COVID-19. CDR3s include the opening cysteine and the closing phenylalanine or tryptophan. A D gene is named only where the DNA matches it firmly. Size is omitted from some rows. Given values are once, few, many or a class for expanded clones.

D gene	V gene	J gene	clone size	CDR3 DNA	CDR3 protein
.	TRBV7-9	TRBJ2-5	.	TGTGCCAGCAGCCGGTTCCAAGAGACCCAGTACTTC	CASSRFQETQYF
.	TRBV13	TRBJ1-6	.	TGTGCCAGCAGCTTAGGAAGGAGTAGAGCATATTCGCATAATTCACCCCTCCACTTT	CASSLGRSRAYSHNSPLHF
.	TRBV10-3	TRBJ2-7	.	TGTGCCATCAGTGAGTCCCAACAGGCCGTCGAGCAGTACTTC	CAISESQQAVEQYF
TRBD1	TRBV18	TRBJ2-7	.	TGTGCCAGCTCACCACTACAGGGGGATAACGAGCAGTACTTC	CASSPLQGDNEQYF
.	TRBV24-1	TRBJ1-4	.	TGTGCCGTTGGGGGCGACGTTAATGAAAAACTGTTTTTT	CAVGGDVNEKLFF
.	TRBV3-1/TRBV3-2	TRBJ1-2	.	TGTGCCAGCAGCCAAGATCCCAGTCACTCTAGGAATGGCTACACCTTC	CASSQDPSHSRNGYTF
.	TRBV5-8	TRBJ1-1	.	TGTGCCAGCAGCGGAGGAGGGAACACTGAAGCTTTCTTT	CASSGGGNTEAFF
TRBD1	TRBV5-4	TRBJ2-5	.	TGTGCCAGCAGCTTGGGAGGGACAGGACAAGAGACCCAGTACTTC	CASSLGGTGQETQYF
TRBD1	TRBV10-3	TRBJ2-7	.	TGTGCCATCAGTTCGGGACAGGGTGATAGGGAGCAGTACTTC	CAISSGQGDREQYF
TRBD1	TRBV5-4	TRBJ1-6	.	TGTGCCAGCAGCCCGGACAGGGGGGATTCACCCCTCCACTTT	CASSPDRGDSPLHF
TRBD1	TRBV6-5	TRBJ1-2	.	TGTGCCAGCAGTTCAGGACAGGCCTATGGCTACACCTTC	CASSSGQAYGYTF
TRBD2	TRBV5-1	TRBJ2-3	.	TGCGCCAGCAGCTTGCGAGGGAGGGACGTAGATACGCAGTATTTT	CASSLRGRDVDTQYF
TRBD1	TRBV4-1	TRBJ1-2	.	TGCGCCAGCAGCCAAAGCTCGACAGGGGGCTATGGCTACACCTTC	CASSQSSTGGYGYTF
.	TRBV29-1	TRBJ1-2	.	TGCAGCGGCTCCGGCCACGAGGGTGGCTACACCTTC	CSGSGHEGGYTF
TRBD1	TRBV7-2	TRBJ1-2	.	TGTGCCAGCAGCACAGGGGGACGTGGCTACACCTTC	CASSTGGRGYTF
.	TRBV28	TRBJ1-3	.	TGTGCCAGCAGTCTGGTGACAGGCCTCATCTCTGGAAACACCATATATTTT	CASSLVTGLISGNTIYF
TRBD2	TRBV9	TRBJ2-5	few	TGTGCCCCCAGCGGCGGGGGGGGGCCCCAAGAGACCCAGTACTTC	CAPSGGGGPQETQYF
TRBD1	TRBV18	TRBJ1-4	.	TGTGCCAGCTCACCAAATGGGCTGTCAGGGGGCAGTGAAAAACTGTTTTTT	CASSPNGLSGGSEKLFF